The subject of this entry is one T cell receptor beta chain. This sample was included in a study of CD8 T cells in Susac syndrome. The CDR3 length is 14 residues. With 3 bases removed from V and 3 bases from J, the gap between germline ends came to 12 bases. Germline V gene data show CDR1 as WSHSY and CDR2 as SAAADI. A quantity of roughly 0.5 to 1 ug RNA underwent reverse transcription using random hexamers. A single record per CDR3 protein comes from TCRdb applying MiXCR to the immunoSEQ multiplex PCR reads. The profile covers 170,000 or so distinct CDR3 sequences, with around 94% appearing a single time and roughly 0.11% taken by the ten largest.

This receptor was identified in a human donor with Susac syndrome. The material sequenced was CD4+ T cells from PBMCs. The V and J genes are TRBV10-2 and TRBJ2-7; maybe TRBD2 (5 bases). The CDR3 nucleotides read TGCGCCAGCAGTGACCCTCACCGGGACTACGAGCAGTACTTC. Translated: CASSDPHRDYEQYF.